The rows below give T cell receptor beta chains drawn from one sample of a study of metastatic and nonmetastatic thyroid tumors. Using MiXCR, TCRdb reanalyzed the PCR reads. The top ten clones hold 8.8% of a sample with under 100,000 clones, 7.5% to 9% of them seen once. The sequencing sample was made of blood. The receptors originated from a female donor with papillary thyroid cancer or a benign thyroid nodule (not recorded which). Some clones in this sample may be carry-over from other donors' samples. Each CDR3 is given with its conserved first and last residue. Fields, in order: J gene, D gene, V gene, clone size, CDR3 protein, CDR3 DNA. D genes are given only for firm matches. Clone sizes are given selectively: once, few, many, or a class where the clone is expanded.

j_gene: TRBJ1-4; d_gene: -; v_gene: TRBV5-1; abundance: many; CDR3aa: CASSLGDSFREKLFF; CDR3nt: TGCGCCAGCAGCTTGGGAGACTCGTTTAGGGAAAAACTGTTTTTT
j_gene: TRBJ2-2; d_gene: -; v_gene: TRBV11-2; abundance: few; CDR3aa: CASRDRWFANTGELFF; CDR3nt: TGTGCCAGCCGGGACCGGTGGTTCGCGAACACCGGGGAGCTGTTTTTT
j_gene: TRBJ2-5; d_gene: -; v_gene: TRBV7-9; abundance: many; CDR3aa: CASSFQTQETQYF; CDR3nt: TGTGCCAGCAGCTTCCAGACCCAAGAGACCCAGTACTTC
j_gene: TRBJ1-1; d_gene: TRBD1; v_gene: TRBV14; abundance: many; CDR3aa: CASSQSRTGMSEAFF; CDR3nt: TGTGCCAGCAGCCAAAGCCGGACAGGGATGTCTGAAGCTTTCTTT
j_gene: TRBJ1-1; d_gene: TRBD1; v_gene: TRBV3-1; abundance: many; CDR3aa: CASRKGQANTEAFF; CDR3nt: TGTGCCAGCAGAAAGGGACAGGCGAACACTGAAGCTTTCTTT
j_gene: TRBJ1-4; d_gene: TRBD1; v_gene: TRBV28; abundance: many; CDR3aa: CASSRGQGDEKLFF; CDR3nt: TGTGCCAGCAGTCGAGGACAGGGTGACGAAAAACTGTTTTTT
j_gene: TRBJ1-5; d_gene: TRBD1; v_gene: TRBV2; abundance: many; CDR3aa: CASKGQPNQPQHF; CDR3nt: TGTGCCAGCAAGGGACAGCCGAATCAGCCCCAGCATTTT
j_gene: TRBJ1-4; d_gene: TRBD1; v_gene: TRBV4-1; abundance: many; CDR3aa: CASSQGDSSNEKLFF; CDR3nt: TGCGCCAGCAGCCAGGGGGACAGCTCTAATGAAAAACTGTTTTTT
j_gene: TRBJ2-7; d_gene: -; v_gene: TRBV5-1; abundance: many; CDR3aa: CASSLESNTYEQYF; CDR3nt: TGCGCCAGCAGCTTGGAGTCCAACACCTACGAGCAGTACTTC
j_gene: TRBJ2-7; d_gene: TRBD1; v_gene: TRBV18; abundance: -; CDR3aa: CASSPPQGGTGIHEQYF; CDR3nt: TGTGCCAGCTCACCACCCCAAGGCGGGACAGGAATCCACGAGCAGTACTTC
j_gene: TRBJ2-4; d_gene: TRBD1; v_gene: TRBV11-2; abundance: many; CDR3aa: CASSLGAGGTLAKNIQYF; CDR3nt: TGTGCCAGCAGCTTAGGGGCAGGGGGTACACTAGCCAAAAACATTCAGTACTTC
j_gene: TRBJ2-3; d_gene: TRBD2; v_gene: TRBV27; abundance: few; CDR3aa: CASNNPGGPDTQYF; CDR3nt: TGTGCCAGCAATAATCCGGGGGGTCCAGATACGCAGTATTTT
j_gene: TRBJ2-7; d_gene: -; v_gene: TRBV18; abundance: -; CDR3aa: CASSPDGLTYEQYF; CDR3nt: TGTGCCAGCTCACCTGACGGCCTTACCTACGAGCAGTACTTC
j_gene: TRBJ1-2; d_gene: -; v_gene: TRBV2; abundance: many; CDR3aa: CAGSVRGNYGYTF; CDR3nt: TGTGCCGGCAGTGTCCGGGGGAACTATGGCTACACCTTC
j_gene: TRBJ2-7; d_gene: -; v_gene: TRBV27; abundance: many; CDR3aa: CASSLNRAYEQYF; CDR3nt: TGTGCCAGCAGTTTAAACAGGGCTTACGAGCAGTACTTC
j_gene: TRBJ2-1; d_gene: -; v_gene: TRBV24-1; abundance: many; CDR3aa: CATAGRGDLEQFF; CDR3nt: TGTGCCACCGCGGGGAGGGGGGATCTTGAGCAGTTCTTC
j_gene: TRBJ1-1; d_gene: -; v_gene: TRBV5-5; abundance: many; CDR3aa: CASSLTIRDKTEAFF; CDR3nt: TGTGCCAGCAGCCTAACTATCCGGGACAAAACTGAAGCTTTCTTT
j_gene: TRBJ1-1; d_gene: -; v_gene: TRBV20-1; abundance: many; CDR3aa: CSARDPGVNTEAFF; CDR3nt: TGCAGTGCTAGAGATCCGGGAGTGAACACTGAAGCTTTCTTT
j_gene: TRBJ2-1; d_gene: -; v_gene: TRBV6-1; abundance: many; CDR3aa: CASSGYIEYNEQFF; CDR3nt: TGTGCCAGCAGTGGATACATAGAGTACAATGAGCAGTTCTTC
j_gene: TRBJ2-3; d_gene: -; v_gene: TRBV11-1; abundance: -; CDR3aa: CTSSFRADGTDTQYF; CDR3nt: TGTACCAGCAGCTTTAGGGCAGACGGCACAGATACGCAGTATTTT
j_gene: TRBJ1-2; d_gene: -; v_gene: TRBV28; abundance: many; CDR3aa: CASSPRERGAGGTF; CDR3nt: TGTGCCAGCAGTCCCCGGGAGAGAGGGGCTGGCGGAACCTTC
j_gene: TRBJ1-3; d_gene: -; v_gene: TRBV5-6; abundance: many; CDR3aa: CASSLRGAVGNTIYF; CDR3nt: TGTGCCAGCAGCTTGCGGGGGGCGGTTGGAAACACCATATATTTT
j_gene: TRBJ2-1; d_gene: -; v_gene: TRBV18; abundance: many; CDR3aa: CASSLGGSNEQFF; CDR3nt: TGTGCCAGCTCACTGGGGGGCAGCAATGAGCAGTTCTTC
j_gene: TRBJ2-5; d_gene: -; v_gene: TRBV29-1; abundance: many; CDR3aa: CSVVPTGGTQYF; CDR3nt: TGCAGCGTTGTCCCCACAGGCGGGACCCAGTACTTC
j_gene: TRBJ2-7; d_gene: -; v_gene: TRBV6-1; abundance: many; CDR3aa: CASSKGGVPGEQYF; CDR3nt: TGTGCCAGCAGTAAAGGGGGGGTTCCTGGAGAGCAGTACTTC
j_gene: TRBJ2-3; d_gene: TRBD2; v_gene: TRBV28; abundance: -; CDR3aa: CASRTGGGSADTQYF; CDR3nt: TGTGCCAGCAGGACGGGGGGGGGCTCCGCAGATACACAGTATTTT
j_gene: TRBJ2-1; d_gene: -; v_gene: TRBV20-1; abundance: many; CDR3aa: CSARPGTDYNEQFF; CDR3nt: TGCAGTGCTAGACCCGGGACCGACTACAATGAGCAGTTCTTC
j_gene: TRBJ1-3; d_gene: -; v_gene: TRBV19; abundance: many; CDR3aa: CASSRGSSGNTIYF; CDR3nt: TGTGCCAGTAGCCGAGGATCCTCTGGAAACACCATATATTTT
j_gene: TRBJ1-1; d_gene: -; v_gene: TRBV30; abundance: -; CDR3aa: CAWTYTNKGEAFF; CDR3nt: TGTGCCTGGACCTATACCAACAAAGGGGAAGCTTTCTTT
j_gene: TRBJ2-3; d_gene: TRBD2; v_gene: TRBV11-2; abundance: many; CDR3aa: CASSPLLLAGTDTQYF; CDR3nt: TGTGCCAGCAGCCCCCTTCTCCTAGCGGGCACAGATACGCAGTATTTT
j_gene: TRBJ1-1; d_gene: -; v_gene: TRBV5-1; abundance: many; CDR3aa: CASSLGVAGPLNTEAFF; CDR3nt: TGCGCCAGCAGCTTGGGGGTCGCAGGACCCTTGAACACTGAAGCTTTCTTT
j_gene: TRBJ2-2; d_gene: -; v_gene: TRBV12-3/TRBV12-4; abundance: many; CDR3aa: CAGSFPPVGLVTGELFF; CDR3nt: TGTGCCGGCAGTTTCCCCCCCGTGGGGTTGGTCACCGGGGAGCTGTTTTTT
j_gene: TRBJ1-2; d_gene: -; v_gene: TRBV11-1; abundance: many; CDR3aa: CASSFNSLGDNGYTF; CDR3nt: TGTGCCAGCAGCTTCAACTCTCTAGGGGACAATGGCTACACCTTC
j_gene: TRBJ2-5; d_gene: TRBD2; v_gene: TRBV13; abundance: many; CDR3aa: CASSTRLAETQYF; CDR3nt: TGTGCCAGCAGCACACGACTAGCGGAGACCCAGTACTTC
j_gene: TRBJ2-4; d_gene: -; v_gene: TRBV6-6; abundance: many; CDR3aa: CASSYEMGVKNIQYF; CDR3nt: TGTGCCAGCAGTTACGAGATGGGTGTCAAAAACATTCAGTACTTC
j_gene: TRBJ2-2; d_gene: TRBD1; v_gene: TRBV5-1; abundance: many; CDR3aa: CASSVDRGYAGELFF; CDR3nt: TGCGCCAGCAGCGTGGACAGGGGGTACGCCGGGGAGCTGTTTTTT
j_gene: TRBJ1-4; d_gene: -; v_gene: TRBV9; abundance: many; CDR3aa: CASSMGGFTANEKLFF; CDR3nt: TGTGCCAGCAGCATGGGGGGGTTTACAGCTAATGAAAAACTGTTTTTT
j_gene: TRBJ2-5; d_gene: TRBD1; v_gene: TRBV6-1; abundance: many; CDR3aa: CASRWDRGQETQYF; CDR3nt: TGTGCCAGCAGATGGGACAGGGGGCAAGAGACCCAGTACTTC
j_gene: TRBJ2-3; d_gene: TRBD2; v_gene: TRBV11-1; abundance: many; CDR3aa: CASSLSSGGLGDTQYF; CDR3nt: TGTGCCAGCAGCTTATCAAGCGGGGGCCTCGGGGATACGCAGTATTTT
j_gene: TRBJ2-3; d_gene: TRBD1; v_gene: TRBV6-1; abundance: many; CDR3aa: CASSLRQGGTDTQYF; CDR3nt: TGTGCCAGCAGCTTACGACAGGGCGGCACAGATACGCAGTATTTT
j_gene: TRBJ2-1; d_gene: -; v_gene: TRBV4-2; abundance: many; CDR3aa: CASSQEVSARSYNEQFF; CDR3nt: TGTGCCAGCAGCCAAGAGGTATCAGCTCGTTCCTACAATGAGCAGTTCTTC
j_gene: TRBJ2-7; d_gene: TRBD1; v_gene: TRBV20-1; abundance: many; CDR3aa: CSARDQGVDPYEQYF; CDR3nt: TGCAGTGCTAGAGATCAGGGGGTGGACCCCTACGAGCAGTACTTC
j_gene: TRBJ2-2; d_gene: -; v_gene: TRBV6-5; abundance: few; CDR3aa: CASSLVTANTGELFF; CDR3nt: TGTGCCAGCAGCTTAGTGACCGCGAACACCGGGGAGCTGTTTTTT
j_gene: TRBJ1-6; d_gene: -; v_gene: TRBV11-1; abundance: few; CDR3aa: CASSTSTGSSNSPLHF; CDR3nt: TGTGCCAGCAGCACTTCAACGGGGAGTAGTAATTCACCCCTCCACTTT
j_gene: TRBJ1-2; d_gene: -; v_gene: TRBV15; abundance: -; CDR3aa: CATSRERAANYGYTF; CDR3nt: TGTGCCACCAGCAGAGAGAGGGCAGCCAACTATGGCTACACCTTC
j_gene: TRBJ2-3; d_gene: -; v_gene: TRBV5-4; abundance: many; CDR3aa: CASSLETDTQYF; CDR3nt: TGTGCCAGCAGCTTGGAAACAGATACGCAGTATTTT
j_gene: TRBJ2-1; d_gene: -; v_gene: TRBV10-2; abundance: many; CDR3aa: CASSGGPYNEQFF; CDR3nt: TGCGCCAGCAGCGGGGGGCCCTACAATGAGCAGTTCTTC
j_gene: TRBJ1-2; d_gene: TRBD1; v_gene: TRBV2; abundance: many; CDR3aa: CASSVNRGDPYTF; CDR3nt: TGTGCCAGCAGTGTCAACAGGGGGGATCCCTACACCTTC
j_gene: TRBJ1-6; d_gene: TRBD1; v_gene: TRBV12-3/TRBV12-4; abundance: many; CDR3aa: CASRYTRQGFNSPLHF; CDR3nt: TGTGCCAGCAGGTACACGAGACAGGGGTTTAATTCACCCCTCCACTTT
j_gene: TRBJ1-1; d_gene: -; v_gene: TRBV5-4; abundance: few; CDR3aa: CASSYPFEGGMNTEASF; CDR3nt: TGTGCCAGCAGCTATCCCTTCGAGGGGGGAATGAACACTGAAGCTTCCTTT
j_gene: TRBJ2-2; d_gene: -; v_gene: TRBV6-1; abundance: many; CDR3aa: CASRWNRAGGELFF; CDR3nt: TGTGCCAGCAGGTGGAACAGGGCTGGGGGGGAGCTGTTTTTT
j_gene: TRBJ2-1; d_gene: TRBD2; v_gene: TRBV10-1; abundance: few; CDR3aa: CASSESTSGGAKFF; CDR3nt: TGCGCCAGCAGTGAGTCGACTAGCGGGGGGGCCAAGTTCTTC
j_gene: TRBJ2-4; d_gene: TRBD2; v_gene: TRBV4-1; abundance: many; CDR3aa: CASSQSGGEDIQYF; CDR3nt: TGCGCCAGCAGCCAAAGCGGGGGTGAAGACATTCAGTACTTC
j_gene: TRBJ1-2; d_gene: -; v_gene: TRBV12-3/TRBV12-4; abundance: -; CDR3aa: CASSPQGLRGYTF; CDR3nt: TGTGCCAGCAGTCCACAGGGTTTGCGCGGCTACACCTTC
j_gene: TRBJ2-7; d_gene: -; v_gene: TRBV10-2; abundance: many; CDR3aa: CASSDRVEGPSYEQYF; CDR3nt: TGCGCCAGCAGTGACCGCGTAGAGGGTCCATCCTACGAGCAGTACTTC
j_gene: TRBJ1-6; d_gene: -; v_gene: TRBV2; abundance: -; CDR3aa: CASSRTWNNSPLHF; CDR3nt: TGTGCCAGCAGTCGGACATGGAATAACTCACCCCTCCACTTT
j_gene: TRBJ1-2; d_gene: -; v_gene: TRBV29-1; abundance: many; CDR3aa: CSVGQSDYGYTF; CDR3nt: TGCAGCGTCGGACAATCGGACTATGGCTACACCTTC
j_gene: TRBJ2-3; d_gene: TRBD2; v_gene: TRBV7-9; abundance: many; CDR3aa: CASSLGLAGGYGSTDTQYF; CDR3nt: TGTGCCAGCAGCTTAGGCCTAGCGGGGGGTTATGGAAGCACAGATACGCAGTATTTT
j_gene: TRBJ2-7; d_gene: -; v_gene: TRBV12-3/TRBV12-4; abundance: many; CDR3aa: CASSPLGGYEQYF; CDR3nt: TGTGCCAGCAGTCCCCTGGGGGGATACGAGCAGTACTTC